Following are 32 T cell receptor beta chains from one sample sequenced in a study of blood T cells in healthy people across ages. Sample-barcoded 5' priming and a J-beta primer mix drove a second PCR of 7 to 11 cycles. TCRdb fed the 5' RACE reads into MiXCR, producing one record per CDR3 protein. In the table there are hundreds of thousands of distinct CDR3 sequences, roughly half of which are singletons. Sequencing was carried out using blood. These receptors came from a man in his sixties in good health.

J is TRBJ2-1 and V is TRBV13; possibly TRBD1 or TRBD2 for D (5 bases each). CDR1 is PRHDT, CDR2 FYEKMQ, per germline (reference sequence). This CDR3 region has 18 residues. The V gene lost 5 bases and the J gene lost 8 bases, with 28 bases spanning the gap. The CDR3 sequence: CASSQAAVGLAGTYEQFF. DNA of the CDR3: TGTGCCAGCAGCCAAGCAGCTGTGGGGCTAGCCGGGACCTATGAGCAGTTCTTC.

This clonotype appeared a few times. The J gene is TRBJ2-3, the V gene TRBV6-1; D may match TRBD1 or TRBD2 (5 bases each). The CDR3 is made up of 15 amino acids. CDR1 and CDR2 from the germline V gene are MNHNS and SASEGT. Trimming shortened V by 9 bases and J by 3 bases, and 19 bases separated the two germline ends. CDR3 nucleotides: TGTGCCAGTACCGAGGGGCCGGGTCCGACAGATACGCAGTATTTT. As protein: CASTEGPGPTDTQYF.

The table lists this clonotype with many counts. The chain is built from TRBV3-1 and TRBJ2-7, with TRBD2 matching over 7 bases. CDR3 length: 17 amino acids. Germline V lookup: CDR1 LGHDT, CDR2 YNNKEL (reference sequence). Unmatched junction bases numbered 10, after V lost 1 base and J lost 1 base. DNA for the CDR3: TGTGCCAGCAGCCAAGTGTTTTCTCGGGAGGCATCCTACGAGCAGTACTTC. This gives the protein CASSQVFSREASYEQYF.

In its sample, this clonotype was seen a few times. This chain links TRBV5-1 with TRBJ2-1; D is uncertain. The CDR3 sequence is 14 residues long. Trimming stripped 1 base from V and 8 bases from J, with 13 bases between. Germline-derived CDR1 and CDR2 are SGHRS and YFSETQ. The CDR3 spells CASSLQEPRDEQFF. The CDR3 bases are TGCGCCAGCAGCTTGCAGGAACCCCGGGATGAGCAGTTCTTC.

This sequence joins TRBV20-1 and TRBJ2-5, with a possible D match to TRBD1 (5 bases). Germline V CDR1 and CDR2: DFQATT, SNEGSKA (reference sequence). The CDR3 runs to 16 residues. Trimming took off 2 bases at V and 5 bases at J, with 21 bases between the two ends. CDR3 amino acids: CSARSRVGAHRETQYF. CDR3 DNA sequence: TGCAGTGCTAGATCTAGGGTAGGGGCGCATAGGGAGACCCAGTACTTC.

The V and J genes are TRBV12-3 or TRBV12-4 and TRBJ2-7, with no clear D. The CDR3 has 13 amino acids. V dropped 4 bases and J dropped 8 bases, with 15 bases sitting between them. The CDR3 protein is CASSSPANIKQYF. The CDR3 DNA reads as TGTGCCAGCAGTTCCCCGGCGAATATCAAGCAGTACTTC.

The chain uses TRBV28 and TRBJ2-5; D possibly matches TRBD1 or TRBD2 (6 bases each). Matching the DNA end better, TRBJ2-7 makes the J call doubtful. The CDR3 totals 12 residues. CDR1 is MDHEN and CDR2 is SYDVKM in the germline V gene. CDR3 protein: CATLGGRYEQYF. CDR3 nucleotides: TGTGCCACCTTAGGGGGGCGTTACGAGCAGTACTTC.

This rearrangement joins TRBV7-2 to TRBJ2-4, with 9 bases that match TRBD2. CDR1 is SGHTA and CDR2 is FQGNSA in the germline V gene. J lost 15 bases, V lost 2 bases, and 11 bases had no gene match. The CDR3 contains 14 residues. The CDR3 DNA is TGTGCCAGCAGCTTATCTAGCGGGGAGCCAAAGCCGTACTTC. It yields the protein CASSLSSGEPKPYF.

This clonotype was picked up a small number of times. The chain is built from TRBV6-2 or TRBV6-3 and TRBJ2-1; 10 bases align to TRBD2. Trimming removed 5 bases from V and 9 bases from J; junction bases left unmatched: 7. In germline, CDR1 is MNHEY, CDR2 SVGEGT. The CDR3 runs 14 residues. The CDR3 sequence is CASSTGLAVGEQFF. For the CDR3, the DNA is TGTGCCAGCAGTACCGGACTAGCGGTGGGTGAGCAGTTCTTC.

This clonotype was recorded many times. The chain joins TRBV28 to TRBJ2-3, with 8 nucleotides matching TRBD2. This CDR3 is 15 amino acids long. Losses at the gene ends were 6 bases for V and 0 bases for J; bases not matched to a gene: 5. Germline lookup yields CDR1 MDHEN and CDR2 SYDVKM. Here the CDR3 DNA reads TGTGCCAGCAGAACCGGGGGGGCTAGCACAGATACGCAGTATTTT. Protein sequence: CASRTGGASTDTQYF.

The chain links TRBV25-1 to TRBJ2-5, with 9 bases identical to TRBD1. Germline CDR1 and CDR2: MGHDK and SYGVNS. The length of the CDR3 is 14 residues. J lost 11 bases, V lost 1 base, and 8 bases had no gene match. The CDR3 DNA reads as TGTGCCAGCAGTGAATTGGGACAGGGAGGAAATCAGTACTTC. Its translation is CASSELGQGGNQYF. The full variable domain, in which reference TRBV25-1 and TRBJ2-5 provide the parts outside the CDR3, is EADIYQTPRYLVIGTGKKITLECSQTMGHDKMYWYQQDPGMELHLIHYSYGVNSTEKGDLSSESTVSRIRTEHFPLTLESARPSHTSQYLCASSELGQGGNQYFGPGTRLLVL.

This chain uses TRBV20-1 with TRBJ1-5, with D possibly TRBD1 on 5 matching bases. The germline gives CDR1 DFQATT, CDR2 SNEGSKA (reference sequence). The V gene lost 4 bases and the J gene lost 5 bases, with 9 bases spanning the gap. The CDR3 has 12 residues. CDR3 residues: CSATRADQPQHF. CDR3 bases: TGCAGTGCTACCAGGGCCGATCAGCCCCAGCATTTT.

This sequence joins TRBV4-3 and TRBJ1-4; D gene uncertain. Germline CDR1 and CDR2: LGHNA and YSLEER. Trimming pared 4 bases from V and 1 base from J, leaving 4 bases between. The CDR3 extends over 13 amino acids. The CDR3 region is CASSLRTNEKLFF. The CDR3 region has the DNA TGCGCCAGCAGCCTCCGAACTAATGAAAAACTGTTTTTT.

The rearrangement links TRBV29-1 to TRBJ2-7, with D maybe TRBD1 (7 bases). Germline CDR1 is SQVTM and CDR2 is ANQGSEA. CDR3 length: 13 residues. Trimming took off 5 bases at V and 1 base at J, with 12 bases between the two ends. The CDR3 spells CSVQGGASYEQYF. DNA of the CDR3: TGCAGCGTTCAGGGGGGAGCGTCCTACGAGCAGTACTTC.

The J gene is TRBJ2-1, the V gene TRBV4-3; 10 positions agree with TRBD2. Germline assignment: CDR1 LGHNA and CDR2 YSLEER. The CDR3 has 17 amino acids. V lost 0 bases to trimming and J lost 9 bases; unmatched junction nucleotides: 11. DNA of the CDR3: TGCGCCAGCAGCCAAGATTCCGGGGCTAGCGGGAGTGGTGAGCAGTTCTTC. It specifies CASSQDSGASGSGEQFF.

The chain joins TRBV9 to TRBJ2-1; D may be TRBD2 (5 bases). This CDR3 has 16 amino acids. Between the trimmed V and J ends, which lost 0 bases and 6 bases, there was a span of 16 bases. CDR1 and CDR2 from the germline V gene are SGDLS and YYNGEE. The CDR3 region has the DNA TGTGCCAGCAGCGTAGAGACCGGCGGGCTCCTCAATGAGCAGTTCTTC. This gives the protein CASSVETGGLLNEQFF.

This CDR3 reads CSAFSRGGLETQYF. In nucleotides, the CDR3 is TGCAGTGCATTCTCGCGGGGGGGCCTGGAGACCCAGTACTTC. This chain uses TRBV20-1 with TRBJ2-5, with 9 bases matching TRBD2. The CDR3 sequence is 14 residues long. V lost 6 bases to trimming and J lost 5 bases; unmatched junction nucleotides: 10. Germline V lookup: CDR1 DFQATT, CDR2 SNEGSKA (reference sequence).

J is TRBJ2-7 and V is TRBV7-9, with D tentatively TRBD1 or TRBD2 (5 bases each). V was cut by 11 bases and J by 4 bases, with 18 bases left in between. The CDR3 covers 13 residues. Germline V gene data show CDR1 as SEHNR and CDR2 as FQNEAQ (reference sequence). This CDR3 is CAGTGTTTYEQYF. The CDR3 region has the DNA TGTGCCGGCACCGGGACGACGACTTACGAGCAGTACTTC.

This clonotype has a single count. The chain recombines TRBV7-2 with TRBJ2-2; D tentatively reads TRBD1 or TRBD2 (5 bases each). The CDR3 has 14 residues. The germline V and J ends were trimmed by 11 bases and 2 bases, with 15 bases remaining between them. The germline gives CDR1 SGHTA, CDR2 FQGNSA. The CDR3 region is CAGCLGPNTGELFF. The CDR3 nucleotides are TGTGCCGGCTGCTTGGGACCTAACACCGGGGAGCTGTTTTTT.

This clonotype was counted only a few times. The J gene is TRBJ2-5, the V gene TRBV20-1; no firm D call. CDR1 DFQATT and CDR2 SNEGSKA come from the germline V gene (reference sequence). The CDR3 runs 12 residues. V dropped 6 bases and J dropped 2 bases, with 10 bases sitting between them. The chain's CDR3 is CSATYGQETQYF. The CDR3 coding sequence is TGCAGTGCCACGTACGGACAAGAGACCCAGTACTTC.

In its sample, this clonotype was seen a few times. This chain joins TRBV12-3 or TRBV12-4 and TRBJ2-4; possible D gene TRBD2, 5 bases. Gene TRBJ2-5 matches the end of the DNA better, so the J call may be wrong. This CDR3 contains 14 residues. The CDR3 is CASSLAREQETQYF. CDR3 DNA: TGTGCCAGCAGTTTAGCCCGGGAACAAGAGACCCAGTACTTC.

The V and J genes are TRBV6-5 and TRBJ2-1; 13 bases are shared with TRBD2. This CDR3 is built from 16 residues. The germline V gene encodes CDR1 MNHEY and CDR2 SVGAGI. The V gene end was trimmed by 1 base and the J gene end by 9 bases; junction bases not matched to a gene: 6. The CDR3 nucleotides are TGTGCCAGCAGTTACTATGGGACTAGCGGGAAATCTGAGCAGTTCTTC. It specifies CASSYYGTSGKSEQFF.

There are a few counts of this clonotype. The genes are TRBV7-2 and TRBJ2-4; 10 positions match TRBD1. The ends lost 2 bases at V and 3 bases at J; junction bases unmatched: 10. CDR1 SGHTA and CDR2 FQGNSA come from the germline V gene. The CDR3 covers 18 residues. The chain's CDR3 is CASSLSVATGGGKNIQYF. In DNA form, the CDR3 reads TGTGCCAGCAGCTTAAGTGTTGCGACAGGGGGCGGCAAAAACATTCAGTACTTC.

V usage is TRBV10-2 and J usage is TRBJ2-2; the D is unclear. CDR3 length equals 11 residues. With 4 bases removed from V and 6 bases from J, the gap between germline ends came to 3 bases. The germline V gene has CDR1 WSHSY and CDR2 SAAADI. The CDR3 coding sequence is TGCGCCAGCAGTGTGGCCGGGGAGCTGTTTTTT. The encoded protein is CASSVAGELFF.

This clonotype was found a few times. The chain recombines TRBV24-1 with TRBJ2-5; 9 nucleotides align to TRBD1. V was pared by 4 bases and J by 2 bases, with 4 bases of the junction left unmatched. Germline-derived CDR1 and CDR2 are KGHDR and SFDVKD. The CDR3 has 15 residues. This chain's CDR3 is CATSDHGTGQETQYF. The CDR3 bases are TGTGCCACCAGTGACCATGGGACAGGGCAAGAGACCCAGTACTTC.

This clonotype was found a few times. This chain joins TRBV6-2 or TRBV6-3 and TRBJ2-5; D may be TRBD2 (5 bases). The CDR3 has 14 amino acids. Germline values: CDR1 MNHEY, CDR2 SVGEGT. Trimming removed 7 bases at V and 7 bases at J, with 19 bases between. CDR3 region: CASIRANPRGTQYF. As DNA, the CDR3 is TGTGCCAGCATTCGAGCAAACCCACGGGGGACCCAGTACTTC.

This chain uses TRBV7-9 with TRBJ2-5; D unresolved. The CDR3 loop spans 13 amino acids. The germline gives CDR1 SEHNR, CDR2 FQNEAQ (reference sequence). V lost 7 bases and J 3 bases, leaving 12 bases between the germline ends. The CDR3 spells CASTLIPEETQYF. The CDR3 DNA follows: TGTGCCAGCACCCTAATCCCCGAAGAGACCCAGTACTTC.

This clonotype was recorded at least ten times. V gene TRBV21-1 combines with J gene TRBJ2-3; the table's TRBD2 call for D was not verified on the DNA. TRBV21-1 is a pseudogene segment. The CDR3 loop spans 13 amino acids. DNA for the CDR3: TGTGCCACGGGGGGGGGAAAAACAGATACGCAGTATTTT. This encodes CATGGGKTDTQYF.

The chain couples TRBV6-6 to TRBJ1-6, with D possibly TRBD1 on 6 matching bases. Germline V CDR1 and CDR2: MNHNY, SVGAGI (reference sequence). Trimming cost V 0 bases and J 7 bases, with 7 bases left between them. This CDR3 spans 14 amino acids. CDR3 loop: CASSYSQGNSPLHF. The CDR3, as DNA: TGTGCCAGCAGTTACTCACAGGGCAATTCACCCCTCCACTTT.

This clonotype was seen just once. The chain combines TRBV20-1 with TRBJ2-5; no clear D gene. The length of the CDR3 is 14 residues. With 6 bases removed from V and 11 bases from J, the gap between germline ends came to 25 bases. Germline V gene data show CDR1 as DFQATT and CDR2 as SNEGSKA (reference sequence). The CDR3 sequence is CSAVSPRSTCGQYF. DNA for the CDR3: TGCAGTGCCGTAAGCCCCCGGTCCACATGTGGGCAGTACTTC.

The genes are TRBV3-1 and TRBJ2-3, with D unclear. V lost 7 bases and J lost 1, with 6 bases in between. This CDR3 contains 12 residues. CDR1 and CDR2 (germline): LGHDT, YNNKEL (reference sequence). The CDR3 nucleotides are TGTGCCAGCAACGCGGGCACAGATACGCAGTATTTT. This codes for CASNAGTDTQYF.

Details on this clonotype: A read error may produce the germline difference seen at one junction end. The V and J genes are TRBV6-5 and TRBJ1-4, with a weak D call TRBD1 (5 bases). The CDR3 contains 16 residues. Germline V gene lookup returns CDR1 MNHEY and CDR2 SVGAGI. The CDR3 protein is CASSNSLGRGGEKLFF. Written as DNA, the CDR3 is TGTGCCAGCAGTAACTCTCTGGGGCGCGGAGGGGAAAAACTGTTTTTT.